This T cell receptor beta chain was recovered during a study of beta chain features in type 1 diabetes. Study outcomes and limitations: The naive, central memory and Treg TCRB repertoires looked more alike in patients than they did in healthy donors. TCRB CDR3 length was moderately but significantly reduced in all four CD4+ subsets of Type 1 diabetes patients.

Germline CDR1 reads KGHSH; CDR2 reads LQKENI. The V and J ends lost 0 bases and 9 bases respectively, with 12 bases between them. The CDR3 totals 15 residues. Expressed TCRB transcripts were sequenced because the isolated RNA had all been reverse transcribed beforehand. Assay: immunoSEQ multiplex PCR; the TCRdb copy retains only in-frame clones and omits some. The table has about 160,000 clones, around 7.9% seen once. This clone occurred a few times. Its antigen remains unknown. The V and J genes are TRBV18 and TRBJ1-6; TRBD1 is a possible D gene (5 bases). The sequenced sample was central memory CD4+ T cells from blood. This sequence was found in a man between 18 and 35 years old with type 1 diabetes. CDR3 nucleotide sequence: TGTGCCAGCTCACCACCGGGTGACAGCCCTTCACCCCTCCACTTT. Translated: CASSPPGDSPSPLHF.